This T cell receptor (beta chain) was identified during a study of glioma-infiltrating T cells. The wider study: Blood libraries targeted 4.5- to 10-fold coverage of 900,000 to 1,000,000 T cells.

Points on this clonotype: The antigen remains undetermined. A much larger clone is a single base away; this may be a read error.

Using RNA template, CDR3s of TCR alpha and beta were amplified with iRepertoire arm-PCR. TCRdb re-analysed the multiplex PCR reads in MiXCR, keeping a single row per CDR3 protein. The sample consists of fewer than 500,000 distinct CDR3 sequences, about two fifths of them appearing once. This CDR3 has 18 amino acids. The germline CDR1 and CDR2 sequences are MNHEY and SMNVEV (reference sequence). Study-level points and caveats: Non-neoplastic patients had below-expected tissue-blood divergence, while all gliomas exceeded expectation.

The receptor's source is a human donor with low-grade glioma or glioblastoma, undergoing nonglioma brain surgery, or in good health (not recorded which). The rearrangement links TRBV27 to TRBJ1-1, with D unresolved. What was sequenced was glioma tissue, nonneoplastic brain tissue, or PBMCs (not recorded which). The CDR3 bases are TGTGCCAGCAGCCTTCTAAGTGTGGCGCCGGCGATGAACAATGAAGCTTTCTTT. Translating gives CASSLLSVAPAMNNEAFF.